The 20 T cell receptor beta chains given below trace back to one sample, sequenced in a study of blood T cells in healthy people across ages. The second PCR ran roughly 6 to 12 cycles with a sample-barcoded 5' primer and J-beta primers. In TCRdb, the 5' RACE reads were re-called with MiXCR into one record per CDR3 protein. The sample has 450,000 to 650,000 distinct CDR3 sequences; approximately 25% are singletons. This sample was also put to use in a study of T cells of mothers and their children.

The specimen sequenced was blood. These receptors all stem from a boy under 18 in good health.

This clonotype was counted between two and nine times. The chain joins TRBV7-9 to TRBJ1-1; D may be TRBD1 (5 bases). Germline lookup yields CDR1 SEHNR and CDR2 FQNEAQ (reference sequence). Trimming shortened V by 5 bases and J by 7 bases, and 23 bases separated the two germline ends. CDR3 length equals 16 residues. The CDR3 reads CASSRRGGDRRSEAFF. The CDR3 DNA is TGTGCCAGCAGCCGCCGCGGGGGGGACCGACGGAGTGAAGCTTTCTTT.

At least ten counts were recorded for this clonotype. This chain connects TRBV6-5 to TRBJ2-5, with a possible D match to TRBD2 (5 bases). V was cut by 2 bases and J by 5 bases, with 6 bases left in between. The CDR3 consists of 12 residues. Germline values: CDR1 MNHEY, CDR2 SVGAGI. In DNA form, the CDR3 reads TGTGCCAGCAGTTACCGAGGGGAGACCCAGTACTTC. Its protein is CASSYRGETQYF.

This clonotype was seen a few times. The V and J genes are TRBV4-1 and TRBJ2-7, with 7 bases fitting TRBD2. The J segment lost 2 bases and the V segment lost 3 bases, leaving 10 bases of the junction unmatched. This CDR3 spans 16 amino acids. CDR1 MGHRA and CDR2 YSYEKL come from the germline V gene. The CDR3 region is CASSQRALGGTYEQYF. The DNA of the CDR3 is TGCGCCAGCAGCCAGAGAGCGTTGGGAGGGACCTACGAGCAGTACTTC.

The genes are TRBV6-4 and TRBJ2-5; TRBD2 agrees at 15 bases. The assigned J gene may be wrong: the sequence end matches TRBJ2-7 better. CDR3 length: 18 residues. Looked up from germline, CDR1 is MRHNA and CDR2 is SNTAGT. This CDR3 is CASSDSGLAGGSSYEQYF. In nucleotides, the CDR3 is TGTGCCAGCAGTGACTCGGGACTAGCGGGGGGAAGCTCCTACGAGCAGTACTTC.

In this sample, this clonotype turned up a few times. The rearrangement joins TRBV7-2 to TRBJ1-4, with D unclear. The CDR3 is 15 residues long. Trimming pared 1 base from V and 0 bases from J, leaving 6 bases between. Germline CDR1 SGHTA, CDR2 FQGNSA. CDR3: CASSLDGATNEKLFF. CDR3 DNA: TGTGCCAGCAGCTTAGATGGGGCAACTAATGAAAAACTGTTTTTT.

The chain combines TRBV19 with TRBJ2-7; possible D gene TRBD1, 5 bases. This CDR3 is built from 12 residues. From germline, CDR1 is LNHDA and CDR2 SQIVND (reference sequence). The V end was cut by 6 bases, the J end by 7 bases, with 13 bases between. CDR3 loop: CASSYVQGEQYF. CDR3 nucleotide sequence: TGTGCCAGTAGCTACGTGCAGGGAGAGCAGTACTTC.

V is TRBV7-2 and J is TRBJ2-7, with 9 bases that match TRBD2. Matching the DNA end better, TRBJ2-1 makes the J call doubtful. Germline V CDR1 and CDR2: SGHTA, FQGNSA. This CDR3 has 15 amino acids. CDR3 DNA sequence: TGTGCCAGCAGCTTAGTAGGGGGGGAGCGGGAGGACCAGTTCTTC. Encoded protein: CASSLVGGEREDQFF.

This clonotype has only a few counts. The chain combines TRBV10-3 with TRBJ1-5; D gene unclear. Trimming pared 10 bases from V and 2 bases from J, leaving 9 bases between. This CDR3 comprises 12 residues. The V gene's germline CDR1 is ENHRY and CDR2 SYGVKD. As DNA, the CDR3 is TGTGCCAGTAACACAGGCAATCAGCCCCAGCATTTT. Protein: CASNTGNQPQHF.

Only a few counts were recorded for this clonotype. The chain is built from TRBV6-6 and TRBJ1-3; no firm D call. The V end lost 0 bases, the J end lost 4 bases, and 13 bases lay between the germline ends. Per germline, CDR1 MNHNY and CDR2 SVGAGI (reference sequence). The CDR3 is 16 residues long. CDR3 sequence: CASSYSRSSSGNTIYF. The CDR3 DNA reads TGTGCCAGCAGTTACTCGAGGTCGAGCTCGGGAAACACCATATATTTT.

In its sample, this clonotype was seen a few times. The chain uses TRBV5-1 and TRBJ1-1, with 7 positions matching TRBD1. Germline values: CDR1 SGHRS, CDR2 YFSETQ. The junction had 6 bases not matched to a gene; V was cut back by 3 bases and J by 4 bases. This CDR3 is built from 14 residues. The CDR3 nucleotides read TGCGCCAGCAGCTCGACAGGGTCGGTCACTGAAGCTTTCTTT. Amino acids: CASSSTGSVTEAFF. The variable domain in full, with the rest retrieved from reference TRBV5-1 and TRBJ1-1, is KAGVTQTPRYLIKTRGQQVTLSCSPISGHRSVSWYQQTPGQGLQFLFEYFSETQRNKGNFPGRFSGRQFSNSRSEMNVSTLELGDSALYLCASSSTGSVTEAFFGQGTRLTVV.

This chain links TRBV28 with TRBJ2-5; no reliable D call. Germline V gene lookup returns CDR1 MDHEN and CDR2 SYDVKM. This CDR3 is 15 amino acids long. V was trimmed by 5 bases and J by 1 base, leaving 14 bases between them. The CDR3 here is CASSLLHEPQETQYF. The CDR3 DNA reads TGTGCCAGCAGTCTCTTACACGAGCCCCAAGAGACCCAGTACTTC.

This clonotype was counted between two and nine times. The CDR3 protein is CASSRGTSGGAPDTQYF. The CDR3 coding sequence is TGTGCCAGCAGCCGCGGGACTAGCGGGGGGGCTCCAGATACGCAGTATTTT. J is TRBJ2-3 and V is TRBV5-5; 16 nucleotides agree with TRBD2. CDR1 SGHKS and CDR2 YYEKEE come from the germline V gene (reference sequence). This CDR3 is built from 17 residues. With 4 bases clipped from V and 4 bases from J, the junction kept 6 bases outside the gene matches. Together with reference TRBV5-5 and TRBJ2-3, the CDR3 gives the full variable domain: DAGVTQSPTHLIKTRGQQVTLRCSPISGHKSVSWYQQVLGQGPQFIFQYYEKEERGRGNFPDRFSARQFPNYSSELNVNALLLGDSALYLCASSRGTSGGAPDTQYFGPGTRLTVL.

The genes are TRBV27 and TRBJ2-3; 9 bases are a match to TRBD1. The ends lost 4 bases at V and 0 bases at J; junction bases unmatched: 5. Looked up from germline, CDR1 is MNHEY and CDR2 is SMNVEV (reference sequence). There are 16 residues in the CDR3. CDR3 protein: CASSWDRDSSTDTQYF. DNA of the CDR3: TGTGCCAGCAGTTGGGACAGGGATTCAAGCACAGATACGCAGTATTTT.

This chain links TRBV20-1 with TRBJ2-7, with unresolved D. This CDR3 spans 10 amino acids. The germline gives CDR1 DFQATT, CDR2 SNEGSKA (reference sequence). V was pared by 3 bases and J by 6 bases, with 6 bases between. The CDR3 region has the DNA TGCAGTGCTAGTGTCCCCGAGCAGTACTTC. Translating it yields CSASVPEQYF.

In nucleotides, the CDR3 is TGTGCCAGCAGCAGAGGGTCCGGGGTTACGCAGTATTTT. Its translation is CASSRGSGVTQYF. This chain joins TRBV7-2 and TRBJ2-3; TRBD2 might be the D (5 bases). The CDR3 is 13 residues long. The ends were cut back, 5 bases at V and 8 bases at J, with 14 bases in the middle. Germline V gene data show CDR1 as SGHTA and CDR2 as FQGNSA.

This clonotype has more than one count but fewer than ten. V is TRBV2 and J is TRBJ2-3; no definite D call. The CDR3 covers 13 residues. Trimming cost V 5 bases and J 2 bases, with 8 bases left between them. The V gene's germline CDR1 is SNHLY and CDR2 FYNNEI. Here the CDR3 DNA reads TGTGCCAGCAGTAGGGCTAACACAGATACGCAGTATTTT. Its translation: CASSRANTDTQYF.

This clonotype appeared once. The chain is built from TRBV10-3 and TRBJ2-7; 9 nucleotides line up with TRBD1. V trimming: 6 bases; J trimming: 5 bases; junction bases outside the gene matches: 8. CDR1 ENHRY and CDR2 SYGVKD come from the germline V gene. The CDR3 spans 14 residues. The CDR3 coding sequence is TGTGCCATCAGGGGACAGGGAATTGTTGACGAGCAGTACTTC. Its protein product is CAIRGQGIVDEQYF.

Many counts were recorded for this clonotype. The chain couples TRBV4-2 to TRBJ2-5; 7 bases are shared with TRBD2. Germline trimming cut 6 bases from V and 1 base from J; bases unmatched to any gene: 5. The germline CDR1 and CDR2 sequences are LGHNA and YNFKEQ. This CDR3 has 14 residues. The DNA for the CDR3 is TGTGCCAGCAGTCCCGGGGGGTCCCAAGAGACCCAGTACTTC. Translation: CASSPGGSQETQYF.

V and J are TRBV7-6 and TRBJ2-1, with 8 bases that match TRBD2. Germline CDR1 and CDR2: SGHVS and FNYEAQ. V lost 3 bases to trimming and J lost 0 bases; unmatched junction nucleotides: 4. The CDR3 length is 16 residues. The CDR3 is CASSLQSGSSYNEQFF. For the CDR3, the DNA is TGTGCCAGCAGCTTGCAAAGCGGGAGCTCCTACAATGAGCAGTTCTTC. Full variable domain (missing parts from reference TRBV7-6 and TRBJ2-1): GAGVSQSPRYKVTKRGQDVALRCDPISGHVSLYWYRQALGQGPEFLTYFNYEAQQDKSGLPNDRFSAERPEGSISTLTIQRTEQRDSAMYRCASSLQSGSSYNEQFFGPGTRLTVL.

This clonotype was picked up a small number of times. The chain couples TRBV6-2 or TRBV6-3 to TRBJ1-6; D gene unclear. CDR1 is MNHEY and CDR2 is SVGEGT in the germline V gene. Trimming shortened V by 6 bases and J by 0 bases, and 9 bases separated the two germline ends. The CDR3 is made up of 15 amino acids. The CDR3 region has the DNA TGTGCCAGCAGCTACACGAGCTCCTATAATTCACCCCTCCACTTT. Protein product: CASSYTSSYNSPLHF.